This T cell receptor (beta chain) was documented in a study of blood T cell repertoires in COVID-19. Study background: T cells, B-cell-depleted T cells, or PBMCs supplied cDNA or gDNA.

Source study methods: Counts of nucleated cells, estimated from reference gene primer amplification, were obtained. Generated by immunoSEQ multiplex PCR, the TCRdb table keeps only in-frame clones and is missing some. Clonal size and the V and J genes are those of that table, whereas D and trimming came from the DNA. Of 85,000 to 130,000 clones in the sample, about 84% were seen once. This clone has just one count. CDR3 length: 13 amino acids. CDR1 and CDR2 from the germline V gene are LNHDA and SQIVND (reference sequence). V shed 10 bases and J shed 6 bases, with 17 bases lying between them. This TCR derives from a woman between 55 and 75 years old with acute or convalescent COVID-19. Sequencing was performed on peripheral blood. This chain joins TRBV19 and TRBJ2-3; TRBD2 might be the D (5 bases). Written as DNA, the CDR3 is TGTGCCACCTCCCTGGACGGGGTGGATACGCAGTATTTT. It is translated as CATSLDGVDTQYF. The full variable domain, completed using reference TRBV19 and TRBJ2-3, is DGGITQSPKYLFRKEGQNVTLSCEQNLNHDAMYWYRQDPGQGLRLIYYSQIVNDFQKGDIAEGYSVSREKKESFPLTVTSAQKNPTAFYLCATSLDGVDTQYFGPGTRLTVL.